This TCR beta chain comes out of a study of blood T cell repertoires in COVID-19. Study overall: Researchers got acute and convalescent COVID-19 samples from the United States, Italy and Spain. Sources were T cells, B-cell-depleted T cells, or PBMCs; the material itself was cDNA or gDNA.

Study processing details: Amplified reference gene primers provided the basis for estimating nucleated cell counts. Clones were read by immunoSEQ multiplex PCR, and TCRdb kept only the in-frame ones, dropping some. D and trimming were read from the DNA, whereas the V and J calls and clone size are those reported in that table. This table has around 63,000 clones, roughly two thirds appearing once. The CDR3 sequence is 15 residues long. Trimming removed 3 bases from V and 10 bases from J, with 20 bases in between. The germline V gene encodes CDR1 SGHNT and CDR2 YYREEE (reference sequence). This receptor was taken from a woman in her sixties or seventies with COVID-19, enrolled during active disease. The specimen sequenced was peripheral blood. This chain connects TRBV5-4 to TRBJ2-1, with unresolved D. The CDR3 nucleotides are TGTGCCAGCAGCTCTACTTCATCAACCAGGTTGGAGCAGTTCTTC. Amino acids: CASSSTSSTRLEQFF.